The following is a T cell receptor beta chain sequence with its context. This sample stems from a study of CD8 T cells in Susac syndrome. The germline CDR1 and CDR2 sequences are KGHDR and SFDVKD. Trimming at V came to 3 bases and at J to 10 bases, leaving 3 bases not matched to a gene. CDR3 size: 13 residues. High-throughput TCR beta sequencing covered peripheral CD8+ and CD4+ T cells. The multiple sclerosis controls were treatment-naive patients affected by stable or active relapsing-remitting disease. Negative isolation yielded the CD8+ and CD4+ T cells, while FACS enriched the TEMRA cells. Random hexamers were used to reverse transcribe an amount of about 0.45 to 1 ug RNA. Amplification of the TCR beta CDR3 was carried out by immunoSEQ multiplex PCR, which spanned a total of 54 Vbeta and 13 Jbeta segments. TCRdb reprocessed the immunoSEQ multiplex PCR reads via MiXCR and lists one record per CDR3 protein. The sample contains around 270,000 distinct CDR3 sequences, 75% to 85% of which appear only once.

The chain recombines TRBV24-1 with TRBJ2-1, with 9 bases aligning to TRBD2. This clonotype was sampled from a human donor with multiple sclerosis. The material sequenced was CD8+ T cells from PBMCs. The CDR3 bases are TGTGCCACCAGTGATAGACTAGCGGTCGAGCAGTTCTTC. This codes for CATSDRLAVEQFF.